These 10 T cell receptor beta chains were sequenced from one sample in a study of CD8+CD57+ T cells in acquired aplastic anemia. According to the study, genomic DNA was the template for TCR beta VDJ and CDR3 profiling. TCRdb redid the calling of the reads with MiXCR, one entry per CDR3 protein. This sample has about 200,000 distinct CDR3 sequences, with 65% found just once. By flow cytometry, patients selected for sequencing had shown an expansion of CD8+CD57+ cells. Sample: sorted CD4+, CD8+, or CD8+CD57+ T cells (not recorded which) from PBMCs. These receptors were collected from a human donor with aplastic anemia.

With respect to this clonotype: One end of the junction is discordant with germline, which a read error may explain. The gene calls are TRBV4-3 and TRBJ1-2, with D tentatively TRBD1 (6 bases). The CDR3 covers 15 residues. Germline CDR1 LGHNA, CDR2 YSLEER. The chain's CDR3 is CASSPREQGNYGYTF. DNA for the CDR3: TGCGCTAGCAGCCCACGCGAGCAGGGGAACTATGGCTACACCTTC.

This clonotype showed up many times. V is TRBV24-1 and J is TRBJ1-5; TRBD1 agrees at 12 bases. This CDR3 comprises 16 residues. Trimming removed 4 bases from V and 7 bases from J; junction bases left unmatched: 7. Looked up from germline, CDR1 is KGHDR and CDR2 is SFDVKD. The DNA for the CDR3 is TGTGCCACCAGTGACCCGGGGACAGGGGGCGACCAGCCCCAGCATTTT. It is translated as CATSDPGTGGDQPQHF.

V usage is TRBV20-1 and J usage is TRBJ2-7; 12 bases line up with TRBD2. The CDR3 is 13 residues long. After removal of 6 bases from V and 3 bases from J, the junction contained 3 bases not matched to a gene. Germline lookup yields CDR1 DFQATT and CDR2 SNEGSKA (reference sequence). CDR3 amino acids: CSAQLAGGYEQYF. CDR3 in DNA: TGCAGTGCCCAACTAGCGGGAGGCTACGAGCAGTACTTC.

With respect to this clonotype: The junction departs from the called germline gene at one end, perhaps through a read error. The chain is built from TRBV5-1 and TRBJ2-7, with 7 bases aligning to TRBD2. The CDR3 is 14 amino acids. Germline assignment: CDR1 SGHRS and CDR2 YFSETQ. The CDR3 spells CTSSYGGGDYEQYF. CDR3 DNA sequence: TGCACCAGCAGCTACGGCGGGGGAGACTACGAGCAGTACTTC.

As to this clonotype: The DNA is left out, because the CDR3 cannot be placed on it with certainty; the CDR3 is given as TCRdb lists it. The V and J genes are TRBV9 and TRBJ1-1. CDR1 is SGDLS and CDR2 is YYNGEE in the germline V gene. The CDR3 spans 15 amino acids, including both terminal residues. The CDR3 loop reads CASSVVGLGNNEVFF.

The count of this clonotype is one. V usage is TRBV12-3 or TRBV12-4 and J usage is TRBJ1-1; unclear D gene. The V end lost 5 bases, the J end lost 1 base, and 8 bases lay between the germline ends. CDR3 length: 13 amino acids. The DNA of the CDR3 is TGTGCCAGCAGTCTGAACCAGAACACTGAAGCTTTCTTT. This codes for CASSLNQNTEAFF.

V gene TRBV15 combines with J gene TRBJ1-4; possibly TRBD1 for D (6 bases). The germline V and J ends were trimmed by 4 bases and 1 base, with 13 bases remaining between them. The germline CDR1 and CDR2 sequences are LNHNV and YYDKDF (reference sequence). The CDR3 length is 16 residues. CDR3 in amino acids: CATSTNIGGTNEKLFF. DNA of the CDR3: TGTGCCACCAGCACGAATATAGGGGGAACTAATGAAAAACTGTTTTTT.

The chain links TRBV7-2 to TRBJ2-5; a possible D gene is TRBD2 (5 bases). CDR3 length equals 13 residues. Trimming pared 5 bases from V and 6 bases from J, leaving 13 bases between. Looked up from germline, CDR1 is SGHTA and CDR2 is FQGNSA. DNA for the CDR3: TGTGCCAGCAGCGGATTACTAGAGAAGACCCAGTACTTC. Protein sequence: CASSGLLEKTQYF.

In this sample, this clonotype turned up many times. The chain has TRBV4-1 and TRBJ1-2, with a weak D call TRBD1 (5 bases). This CDR3 contains 13 residues. CDR1 is MGHRA, CDR2 YSYEKL, per germline. V lost 0 bases, J lost 8 bases, and 10 bases lay in between. The CDR3 is CASSQEAGYGYTF. The CDR3 bases are TGCGCCAGCAGCCAAGAGGCAGGGTACGGCTACACCTTC.

The V call is TRBV9, the J call TRBJ1-2; the D is unclear. Between the trimmed V and J ends, which lost 0 bases and 6 bases, there was a span of 12 bases. The CDR3 totals 14 residues. CDR1 is SGDLS and CDR2 is YYNGEE in the germline V gene. The chain's CDR3 is CASSVGRVSDGYTF. In DNA form, the CDR3 reads TGTGCCAGCAGCGTAGGTAGGGTTAGTGATGGCTACACCTTC.